This T cell receptor beta chain was sequenced in a study of cytomegalovirus exposure and HLA in healthy donors. Study outcomes and limitations: By HLA locus, TCR association rates varied in a later analysis, with DRB1 showing the most and HLA-C the fewest.

This clone came up once. Its antigen is not known. Primers included in the PCR were 60 Vbeta and 13 Jbeta primers. Method: immunoSEQ multiplex PCR; TCRdb's copy keeps in-frame clones and lacks some. The sample lists under 250,000 clones; around 77% were seen once. This CDR3 is built from 14 residues. V lost 6 bases and J lost 4; bases outside the gene matches: 8. In germline, CDR1 is MNHEY, CDR2 SMNVEV (reference sequence). The chain has TRBV27 and TRBJ1-2, with 7 bases aligning to TRBD1. The receptor was isolated from a woman aged 25-40 years in good health and CMV-seronegative. The sequenced sample consisted of PBMCs. In DNA form, the CDR3 reads TGTGCCAGCAGCCGGGGACAGAGTGTCTATGGCTACACCTTC. Translating it yields CASSRGQSVYGYTF.